This T cell receptor (beta chain) was observed in a study of blood T cell repertoires in COVID-19. Looking at the study overall: Samples came from the United States, Italy and Spain, spanning acute and convalescent COVID-19. T cells, B-cell-depleted T cells, or PBMCs supplied cDNA or gDNA.

In Cohort 3, a recovered donor had either two negative PCRs, clearance, or symptom resolution. CDR1 and CDR2 (germline): MNHEY, SVGEGT. Germline trimming cut 2 bases from V and 4 bases from J; bases unmatched to any gene: 17. This CDR3 has 19 amino acids. Data came from immunoSEQ multiplex PCR; TCRdb stores just in-frame clones and leaves some out. The sample consists of some 500,000 clones, approximately 88% of them appearing once. This TCR was recovered from a woman aged 40 to 49 who had recovered from COVID-19. The genes are TRBV6-2 or TRBV6-3 and TRBJ2-1, with 7 positions matching TRBD2. Source material: PBMCs or T cells enriched from blood (not recorded which). The CDR3 DNA sequence: TGTGCCAGCAGTTACCGGACGAACCAGCGGGATCGAGGATACAATGAGCAGTTCTTC. Its translation: CASSYRTNQRDRGYNEQFF.